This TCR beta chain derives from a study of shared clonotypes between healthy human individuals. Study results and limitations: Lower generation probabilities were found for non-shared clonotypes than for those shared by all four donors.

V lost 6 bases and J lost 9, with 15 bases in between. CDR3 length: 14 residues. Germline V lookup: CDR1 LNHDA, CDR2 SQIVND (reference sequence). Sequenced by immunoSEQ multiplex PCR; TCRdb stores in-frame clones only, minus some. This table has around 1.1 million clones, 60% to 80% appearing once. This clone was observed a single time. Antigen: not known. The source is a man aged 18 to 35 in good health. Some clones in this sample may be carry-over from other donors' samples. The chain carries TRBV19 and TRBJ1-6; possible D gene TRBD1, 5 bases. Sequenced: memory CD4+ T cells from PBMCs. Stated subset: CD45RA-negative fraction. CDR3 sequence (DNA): TGTGCCAGTAGACAAAGGGGTGGAGGTTCACCCCTCCACTTT. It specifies CASRQRGGGSPLHF.